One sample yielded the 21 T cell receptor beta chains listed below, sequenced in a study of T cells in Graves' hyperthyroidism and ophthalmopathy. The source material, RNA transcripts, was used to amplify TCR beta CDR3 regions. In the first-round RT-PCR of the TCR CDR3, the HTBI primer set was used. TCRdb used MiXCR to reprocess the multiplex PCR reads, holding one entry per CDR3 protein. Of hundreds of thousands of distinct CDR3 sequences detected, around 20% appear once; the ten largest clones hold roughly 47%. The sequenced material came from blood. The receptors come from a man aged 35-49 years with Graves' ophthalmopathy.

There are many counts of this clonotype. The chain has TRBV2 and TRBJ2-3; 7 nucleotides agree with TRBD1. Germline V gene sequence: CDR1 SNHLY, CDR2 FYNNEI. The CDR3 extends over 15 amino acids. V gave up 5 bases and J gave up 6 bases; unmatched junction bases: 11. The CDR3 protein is CASSSGTAAGDTQYF. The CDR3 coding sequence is TGTGCCAGCAGTTCCGGGACAGCCGCAGGGGATACGCAGTATTTT. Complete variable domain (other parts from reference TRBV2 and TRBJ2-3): EPEVTQTPSHQVTQMGQEVILRCVPISNHLYFYWYRQILGQKVEFLVSFYNNEISEKSEIFDDQFSVERPDGSNFTLKIRSTKLEDSAMYFCASSSGTAAGDTQYFGPGTRLTVL.

CDR3 coding DNA: TGTGCCAGCAGCTCCGAATATAATTCACCCCTCCACTTT. Its protein is CASSSEYNSPLHF. The rearrangement joins TRBV7-3 to TRBJ1-6; no firm D call. CDR1 and CDR2 from the germline V gene are SGHTA and FQGTGA. This CDR3 is 13 amino acids long. The ends were cut back, 4 bases at V and 4 bases at J, with 5 bases in the middle. Supplemented by reference TRBV7-3 and TRBJ1-6, the full variable domain reads GAGVSQTPSNKVTEKGKYVELRCDPISGHTALYWYRQSLGQGPEFLIYFQGTGAADDSGLPNDRFFAVRPEGSVSTLKIQRTERGDSAVYLCASSSEYNSPLHFGNGTRLTVT.

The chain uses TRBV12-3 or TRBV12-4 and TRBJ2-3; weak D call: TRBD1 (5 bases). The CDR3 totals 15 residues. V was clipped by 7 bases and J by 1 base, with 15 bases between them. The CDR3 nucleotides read TGTGCCAGCAAAGAACAGGCCTCGGGCACAGATACGCAGTATTTT. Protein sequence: CASKEQASGTDTQYF.

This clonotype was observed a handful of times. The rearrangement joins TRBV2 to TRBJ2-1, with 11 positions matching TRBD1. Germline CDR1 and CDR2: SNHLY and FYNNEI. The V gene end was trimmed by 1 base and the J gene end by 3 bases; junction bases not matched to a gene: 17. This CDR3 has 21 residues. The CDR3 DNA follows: TGTGCCAGCAGTGAAGGTGTCGGGAGGACAGGGGGCTACAGGGACTACAATGAGCAGTTCTTC. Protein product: CASSEGVGRTGGYRDYNEQFF.

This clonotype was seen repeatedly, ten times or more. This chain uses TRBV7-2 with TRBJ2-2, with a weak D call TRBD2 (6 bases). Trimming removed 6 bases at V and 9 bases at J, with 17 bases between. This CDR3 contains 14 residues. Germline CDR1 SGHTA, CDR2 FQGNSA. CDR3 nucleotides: TGTGCCAGCAGTCCCGGGACTCCTCACCGGGAGCTGTTTTTT. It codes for CASSPGTPHRELFF.

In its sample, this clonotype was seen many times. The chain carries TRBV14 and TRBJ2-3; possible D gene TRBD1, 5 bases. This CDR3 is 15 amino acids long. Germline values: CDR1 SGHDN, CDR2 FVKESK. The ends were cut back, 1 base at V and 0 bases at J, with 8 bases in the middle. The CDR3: CASSQVGRSTDTQYF. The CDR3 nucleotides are TGTGCCAGCAGCCAAGTGGGGCGGAGCACAGATACGCAGTATTTT. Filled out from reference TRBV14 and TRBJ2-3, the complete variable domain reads EAGVTQFPSHSVIEKGQTVTLRCDPISGHDNLYWYRRVMGKEIKFLLHFVKESKQDESGMPNNRFLAERTGGTYSTLKVQPAELEDSGVYFCASSQVGRSTDTQYFGPGTRLTVL.

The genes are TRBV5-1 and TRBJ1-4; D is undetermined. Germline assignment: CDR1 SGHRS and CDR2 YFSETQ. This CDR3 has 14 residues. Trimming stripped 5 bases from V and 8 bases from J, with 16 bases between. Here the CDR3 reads CASRGTSGNEKLFF. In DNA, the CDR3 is TGCGCCAGCAGAGGAACTTCGGGCAACGAAAAACTGTTTTTT.

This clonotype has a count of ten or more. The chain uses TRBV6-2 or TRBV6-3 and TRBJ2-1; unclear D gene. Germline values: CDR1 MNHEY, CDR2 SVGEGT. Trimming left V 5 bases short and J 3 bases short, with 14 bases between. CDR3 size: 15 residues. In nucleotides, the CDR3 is TGTGCCAGCAGTGCTCCCGAGACTGTCTACAATGAGCAGTTCTTC. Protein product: CASSAPETVYNEQFF.

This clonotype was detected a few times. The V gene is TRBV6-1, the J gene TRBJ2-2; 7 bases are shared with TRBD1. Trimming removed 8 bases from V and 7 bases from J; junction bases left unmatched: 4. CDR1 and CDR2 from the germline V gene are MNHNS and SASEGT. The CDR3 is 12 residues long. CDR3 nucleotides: TGTGCCAGCGGGACAGTTATCGGGGAGCTGTTTTTT. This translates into CASGTVIGELFF.

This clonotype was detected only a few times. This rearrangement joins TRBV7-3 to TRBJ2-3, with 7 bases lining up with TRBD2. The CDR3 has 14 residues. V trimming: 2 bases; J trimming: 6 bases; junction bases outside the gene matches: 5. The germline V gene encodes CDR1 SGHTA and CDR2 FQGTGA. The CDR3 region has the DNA TGTGCCAGCAGCTTAGGCGGGAGTTTTGATACGCAGTATTTT. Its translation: CASSLGGSFDTQYF.

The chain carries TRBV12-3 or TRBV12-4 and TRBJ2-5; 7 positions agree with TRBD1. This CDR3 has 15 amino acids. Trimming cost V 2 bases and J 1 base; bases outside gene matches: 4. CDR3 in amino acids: CASSLWGQPQETQYF. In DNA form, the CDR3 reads TGTGCCAGCAGTTTATGGGGACAGCCCCAAGAGACCCAGTACTTC.

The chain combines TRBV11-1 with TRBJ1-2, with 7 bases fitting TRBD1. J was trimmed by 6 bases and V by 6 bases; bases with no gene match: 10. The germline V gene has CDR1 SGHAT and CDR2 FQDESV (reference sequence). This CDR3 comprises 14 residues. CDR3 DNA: TGTGCCAGCAGAAATGCCGGGACAGCCGATGGCTACACCTTC. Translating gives CASRNAGTADGYTF.

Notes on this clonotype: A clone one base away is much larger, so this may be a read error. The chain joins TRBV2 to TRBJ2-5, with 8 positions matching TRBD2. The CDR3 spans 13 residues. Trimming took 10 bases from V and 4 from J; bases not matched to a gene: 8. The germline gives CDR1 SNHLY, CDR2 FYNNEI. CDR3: CATAGGPRETQYF. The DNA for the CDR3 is TGTGCCACCGCGGGGGGACCCCGAGAGACCCAGTACTTC.

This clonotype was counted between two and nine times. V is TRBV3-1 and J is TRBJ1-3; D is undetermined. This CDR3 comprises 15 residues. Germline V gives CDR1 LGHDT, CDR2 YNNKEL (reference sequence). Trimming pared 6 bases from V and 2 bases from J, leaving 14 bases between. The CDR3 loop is CASSLYSPAGNTIYF. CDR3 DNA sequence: TGTGCCAGCAGTCTATACTCTCCCGCTGGAAACACCATATATTTT. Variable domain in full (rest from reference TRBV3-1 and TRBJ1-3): DTAVSQTPKYLVTQMGNDKSIKCEQNLGHDTMYWYKQDSKKFLKIMFSYNNKELIINETVPNRFSPKSPDKAHLNLHINSLELGDSAVYFCASSLYSPAGNTIYFGEGSWLTVV.

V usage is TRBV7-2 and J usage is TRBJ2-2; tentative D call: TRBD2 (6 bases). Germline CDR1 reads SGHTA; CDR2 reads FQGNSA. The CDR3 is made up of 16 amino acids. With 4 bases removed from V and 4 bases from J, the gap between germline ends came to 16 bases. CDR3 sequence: CASSYARERATGELFF. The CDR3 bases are TGTGCCAGCAGCTATGCCCGGGAGCGCGCCACCGGGGAGCTGTTTTTT.

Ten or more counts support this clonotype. In nucleotides, the CDR3 is TGTGCCAGTGGGACAGGGGTGGCCGGGGAGCTGTTTTTT. Its protein is CASGTGVAGELFF. The chain joins TRBV6-1 to TRBJ2-2, with 10 bases identical to TRBD1. Germline CDR1 MNHNS, CDR2 SASEGT. CDR3 length equals 13 residues. V lost 9 bases, J lost 6 bases, and 4 bases stayed unmatched.

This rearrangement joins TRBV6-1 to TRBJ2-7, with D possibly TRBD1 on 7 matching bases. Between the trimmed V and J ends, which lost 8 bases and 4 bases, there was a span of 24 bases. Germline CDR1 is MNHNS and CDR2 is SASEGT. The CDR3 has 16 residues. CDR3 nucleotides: TGTGCCAGCTGGACGGAGGGGGCCGGGAAAATGTACGAGCAGTACTTC. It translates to CASWTEGAGKMYEQYF.

CDR3 nucleotides: TGTGCCAGCAGTTGGCAGTCGAACACCGGGGAGCTGTTTTTT. Amino acids: CASSWQSNTGELFF. This chain uses TRBV12-3 or TRBV12-4 with TRBJ2-2; D not certain. V was shortened by 4 bases and J by 0 bases, with 6 bases between the two germline ends. The CDR3 consists of 14 residues.

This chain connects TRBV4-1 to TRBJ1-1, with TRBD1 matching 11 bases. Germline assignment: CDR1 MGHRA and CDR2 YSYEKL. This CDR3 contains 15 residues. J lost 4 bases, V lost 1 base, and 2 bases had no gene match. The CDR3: CASSQGGTGGTEAFF. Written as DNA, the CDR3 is TGCGCCAGCAGCCAAGGGGGGACAGGGGGCACTGAAGCTTTCTTT.

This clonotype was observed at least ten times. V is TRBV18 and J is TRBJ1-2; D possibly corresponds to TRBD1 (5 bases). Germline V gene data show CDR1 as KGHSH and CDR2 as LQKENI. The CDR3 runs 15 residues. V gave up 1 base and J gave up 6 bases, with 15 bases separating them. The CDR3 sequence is CASSPLYRMDDGYTF. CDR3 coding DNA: TGTGCCAGCTCACCACTATACAGGATGGATGATGGCTACACCTTC.

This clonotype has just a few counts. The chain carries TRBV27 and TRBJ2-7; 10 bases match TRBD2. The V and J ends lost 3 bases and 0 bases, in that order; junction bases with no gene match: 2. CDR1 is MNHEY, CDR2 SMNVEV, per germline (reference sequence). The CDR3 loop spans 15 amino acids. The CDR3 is CASSFGLAVSYEQYF. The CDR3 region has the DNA TGTGCCAGCAGTTTTGGACTAGCGGTCTCCTACGAGCAGTACTTC.